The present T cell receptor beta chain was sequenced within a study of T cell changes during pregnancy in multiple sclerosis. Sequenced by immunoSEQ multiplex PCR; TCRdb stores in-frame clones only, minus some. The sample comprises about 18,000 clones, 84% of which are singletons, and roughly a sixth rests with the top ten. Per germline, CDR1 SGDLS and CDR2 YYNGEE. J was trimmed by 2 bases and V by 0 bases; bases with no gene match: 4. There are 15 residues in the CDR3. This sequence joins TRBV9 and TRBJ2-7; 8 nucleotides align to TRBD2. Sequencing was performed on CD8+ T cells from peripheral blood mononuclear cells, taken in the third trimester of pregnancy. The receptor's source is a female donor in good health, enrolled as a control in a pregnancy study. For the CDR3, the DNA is TGTGCCAGCAGCGTAGGGGATAGCGGGACCTACGAGCAGTACTTC. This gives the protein CASSVGDSGTYEQYF.